This T cell receptor beta chain was sequenced in a study of radiation and T cells in renal cell carcinoma. About this clone itself: Its antigen is currently unknown.

Data came from immunoSEQ multiplex PCR; TCRdb stores just in-frame clones and leaves some out. The sample has around 74,000 clones; roughly 85% are singletons. The CDR3 is 16 residues long. Noted time point: blood 4 weeks post-SBRT, at nephrectomy. Treatment in this sample: 15 Gy SBRT to primary tumor, nephrectomy 4 weeks later. Whole-study findings and limits: Without pretreatment biopsies, baseline tumor clonotype presence was undetermined.

This receptor was obtained from a woman aged 55-70 years with renal cell carcinoma. Sequenced here: blood, sampled from a patient whose treatment included radiotherapy and nephrectomy. The J gene is TRBJ2-1, the V gene TRBV21-1; TRBD1 is the table's D call, not checked against the DNA. TRBV21-1 is marked as a pseudogene. CDR3 coding DNA: TGTGCCAGCAGCAAAGGAGGGGACAGGGAGTCGGTTGAGCAGTTCTTC. Protein product: CASSKGGDRESVEQFF.